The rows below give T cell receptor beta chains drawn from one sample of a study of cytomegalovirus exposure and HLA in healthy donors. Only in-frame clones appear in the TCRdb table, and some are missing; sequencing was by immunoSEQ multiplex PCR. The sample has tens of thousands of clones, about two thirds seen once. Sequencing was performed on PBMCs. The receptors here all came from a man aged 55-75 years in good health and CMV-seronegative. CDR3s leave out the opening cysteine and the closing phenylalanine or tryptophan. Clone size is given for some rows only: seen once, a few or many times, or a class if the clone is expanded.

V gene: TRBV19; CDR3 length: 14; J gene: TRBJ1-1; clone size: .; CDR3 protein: ASSATGAPWNTEAF
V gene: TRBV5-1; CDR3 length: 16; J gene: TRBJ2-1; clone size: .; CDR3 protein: ASSVRDRPPLLYNEQF
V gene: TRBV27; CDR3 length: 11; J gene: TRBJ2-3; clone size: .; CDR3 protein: ASSPSRSFGKY
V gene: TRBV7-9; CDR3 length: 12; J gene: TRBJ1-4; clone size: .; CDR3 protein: ASNLGGVDEKLF
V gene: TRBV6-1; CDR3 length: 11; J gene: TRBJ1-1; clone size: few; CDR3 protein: ASRDSMNTEAF
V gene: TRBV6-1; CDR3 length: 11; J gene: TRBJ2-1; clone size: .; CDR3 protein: ASSELAGVEQF
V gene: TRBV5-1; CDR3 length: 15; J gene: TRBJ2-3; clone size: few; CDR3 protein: ASSGTGTGVPTDTQY
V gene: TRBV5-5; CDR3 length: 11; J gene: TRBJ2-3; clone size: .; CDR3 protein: ASSHMGEDTQY
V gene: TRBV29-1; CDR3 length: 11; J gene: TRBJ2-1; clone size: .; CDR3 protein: SVASGTYNEQF
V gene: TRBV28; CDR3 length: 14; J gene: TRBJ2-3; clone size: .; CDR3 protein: ASSSRTAPATDTQY
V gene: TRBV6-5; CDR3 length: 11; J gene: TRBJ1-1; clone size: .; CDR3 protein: ASSQRQGPTAF
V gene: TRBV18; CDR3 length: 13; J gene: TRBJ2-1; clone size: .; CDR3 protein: ASSPDLAGPSGQF
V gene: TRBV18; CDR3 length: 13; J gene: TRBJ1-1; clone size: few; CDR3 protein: ASSPVDQKNTEAF
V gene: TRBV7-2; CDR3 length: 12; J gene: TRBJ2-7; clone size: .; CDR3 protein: ASTEGRAGYEQY
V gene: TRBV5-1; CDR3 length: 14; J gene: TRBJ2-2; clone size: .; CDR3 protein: ASSAARQGDTGELF
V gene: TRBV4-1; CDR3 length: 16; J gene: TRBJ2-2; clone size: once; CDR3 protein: ASSHYRRTSGNTGELF
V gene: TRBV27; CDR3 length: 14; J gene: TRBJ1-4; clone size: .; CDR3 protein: ASSPGTGAPNEKLF
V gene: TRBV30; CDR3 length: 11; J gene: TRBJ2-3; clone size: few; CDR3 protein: AWSEGAADTQY
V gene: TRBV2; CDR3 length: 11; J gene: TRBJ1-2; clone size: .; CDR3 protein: ASSVPTDYGCT
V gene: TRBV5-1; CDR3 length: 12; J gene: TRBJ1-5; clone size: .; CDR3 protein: ASSKDGQGQPQH
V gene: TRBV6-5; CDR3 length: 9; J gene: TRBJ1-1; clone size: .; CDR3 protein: ASSYMQGAF
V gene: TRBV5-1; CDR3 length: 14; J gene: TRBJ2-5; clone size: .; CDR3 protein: ASSAGQGSTQETQY
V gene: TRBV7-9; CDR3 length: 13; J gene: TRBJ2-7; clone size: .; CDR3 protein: ASSPRLQGASEQY
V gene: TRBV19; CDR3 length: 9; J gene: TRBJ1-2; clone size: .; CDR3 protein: ASGRDYGYT